The 32 T cell receptor beta chains below come from one sample, sequenced in a study of T cell responses to AZD1222 COVID-19 vaccine. This table comes from immunoSEQ multiplex PCR, and its TCRdb copy is limited to in-frame clones, with some not included. The table includes about 39,000 clones, just over 85% detected once. The material sequenced was peripheral blood, taken 28 days after the second dose of the MenACWY control vaccine. These receptors all come from an adult who received the MenACWY meningococcal vaccine as a control.

The CDR3 sequence is CASSIAEAGGQPQHF. In nucleotides, the CDR3 is TGTGCCAGTAGTATAGCTGAGGCAGGGGGCCAGCCCCAGCATTTT. This rearrangement joins TRBV19 to TRBJ1-5, with 8 bases identical to TRBD1. Trimming cost V 1 base and J 7 bases; bases outside gene matches: 6. This CDR3 spans 15 amino acids. Germline V gene sequence: CDR1 LNHDA, CDR2 SQIVND (reference sequence). Full variable domain (remainder filled in from reference TRBV19 and TRBJ1-5): DGGITQSPKYLFRKEGQNVTLSCEQNLNHDAMYWYRQDPGQGLRLIYYSQIVNDFQKGDIAEGYSVSREKKESFPLTVTSAQKNPTAFYLCASSIAEAGGQPQHFGDGTRLSIL.

The gene calls are TRBV7-6 and TRBJ1-6; D is unclear. CDR1 SGHVS and CDR2 FNYEAQ come from the germline V gene. The CDR3 is made up of 14 amino acids. V shed 1 base and J shed 17 bases, with 18 bases lying between them. Here the CDR3 DNA reads TGTGCCAGCAGCTTAGGCTCGGTTTGGGATCCCATCCACTTT. Its translation is CASSLGSVWDPIHF.

This rearrangement joins TRBV6-1 to TRBJ2-7; TRBD1 matches 8 bases. Germline V gene lookup returns CDR1 MNHNS and CDR2 SASEGT. This CDR3 has 15 residues. Unmatched junction bases numbered 10, after V lost 5 bases and J lost 4 bases. This CDR3 reads CASSFDRGELYEQYF. The CDR3 bases are TGTGCCAGCAGTTTCGACAGGGGAGAATTATACGAGCAGTACTTC.

In regard to this clone: One end of the junction does not line up with germline, which may come from a read error. The CDR3 is CWGGRGSFHGYTF. Written as DNA, the CDR3 is TGCTGGGGGGGGCGCGGCAGTTTCCATGGCTACACCTTC. The V gene is TRBV6-5, the J gene TRBJ1-2; possibly TRBD1 for D (6 bases). Germline CDR1 and CDR2: MNHEY and SVGAGI. CDR3 size: 13 residues.

This chain links TRBV7-3 with TRBJ2-1; perhaps TRBD2 as D (5 bases). Trimming took off 5 bases at V and 5 bases at J, with 13 bases between the two ends. Germline CDR1 and CDR2: SGHTA and FQGTGA. The CDR3 is made up of 14 amino acids. The CDR3 DNA reads TGTGCCAGCAGCCCGGGTAGAGGGAACAATGAGCAGTTCTTC. Translation: CASSPGRGNNEQFF. Variable domain in full (rest from reference TRBV7-3 and TRBJ2-1): GAGVSQTPSNKVTEKGKYVELRCDPISGHTALYWYRQSLGQGPEFLIYFQGTGAADDSGLPNDRFFAVRPEGSVSTLKIQRTERGDSAVYLCASSPGRGNNEQFFGPGTRLTVL.

The V and J genes are TRBV14 and TRBJ2-1; TRBD2 matches 7 bases. This CDR3 spans 17 amino acids. Germline V CDR1 and CDR2: SGHDN, FVKESK. V gave up 1 base and J gave up 9 bases; unmatched junction bases: 15. The CDR3 loop reads CASSQGWAGALSVEQFF. In DNA, the CDR3 is TGTGCCAGCAGCCAAGGATGGGCGGGAGCCCTCTCAGTTGAGCAGTTCTTC.

This chain connects TRBV30 to TRBJ2-1; 7 nucleotides match TRBD2. This CDR3 is 11 amino acids long. CDR1 is GTSNPN and CDR2 is SVGIG in the germline V gene (reference sequence). J lost 6 bases, V lost 5 bases, and 1 base had no gene match. CDR3 DNA sequence: TGTGCCTGGCTAGCGGTCAATGAGCAGTTCTTC. This codes for CAWLAVNEQFF.

The chain employs TRBV5-1 and TRBJ2-7, with D unclear. Germline CDR1 reads SGHRS; CDR2 reads YFSETQ. Trimming stripped 0 bases from V and 2 bases from J, with 6 bases between. CDR3 length equals 13 residues. This chain's CDR3 is CASSLGLTYEQYF. The DNA for the CDR3 is TGCGCCAGCAGCTTGGGTCTAACCTACGAGCAGTACTTC.

This sequence joins TRBV9 and TRBJ2-1; 8 bases are a match to TRBD1. This CDR3 spans 15 amino acids. V lost 4 bases, J lost 3 bases, and 6 bases stayed unmatched. Looked up from germline, CDR1 is SGDLS and CDR2 is YYNGEE. The CDR3 nucleotides read TGTGCCAGCAGCCCCGGACAGGGCGGCTACAATGAGCAGTTCTTC. It encodes CASSPGQGGYNEQFF.

This clone was seen more than once but under ten times. CDR3 nucleotides: TGTGCCAGCAGCAGCCGACTAGCGGGAAGCTACGAGCAGTACTTC. Encoded protein: CASSSRLAGSYEQYF. The V gene is TRBV21-1, the J gene TRBJ2-7; the listed D gene, TRBD2, was not tested against the DNA. TRBV21-1 is flagged as a pseudogene. The CDR3 covers 15 residues.

The chain joins TRBV27 to TRBJ1-1; possible D gene TRBD1, 5 bases. Germline lookup yields CDR1 MNHEY and CDR2 SMNVEV (reference sequence). The ends were cut back, 5 bases at V and 1 base at J, with 8 bases in the middle. This CDR3 has 13 residues. CDR3 sequence (DNA): TGTGCCAGCAGTCCCGGACAGAACACTGAAGCTTTCTTT. Amino acid sequence: CASSPGQNTEAFF.

This chain connects TRBV19 to TRBJ2-1; maybe TRBD2 (6 bases). V was trimmed by 5 bases and J by 7 bases, leaving 9 bases between them. Germline lookup yields CDR1 LNHDA and CDR2 SQIVND (reference sequence). The CDR3 length is 12 residues. The CDR3 nucleotides read TGTGCCAGTAGTTCCCGGGGGAATGAGCAGTTCTTC. It is translated as CASSSRGNEQFF.

The chain carries TRBV5-4 and TRBJ1-1, with 7 bases identical to TRBD1. The germline gives CDR1 SGHNT, CDR2 YYREEE (reference sequence). The CDR3 loop spans 14 amino acids. V dropped 1 base and J dropped 2; count of bases not matched to a gene: 2. CDR3 protein: CASSLTGVNTEAFF. CDR3 DNA: TGTGCCAGCAGCTTGACAGGGGTCAACACTGAAGCTTTCTTT.

This clone showed up just a few times. The V and J genes are TRBV28 and TRBJ2-2; 8 nucleotides line up with TRBD2. V lost 5 bases, J lost 2 bases, and 4 bases stayed unmatched. CDR3 length: 15 amino acids. Germline-derived CDR1 and CDR2 are MDHEN and SYDVKM. The DNA for the CDR3 is TGTGCCAGCAGTCTCGTAGCGGGAAACACCGGGGAGCTGTTTTTT. Translating it yields CASSLVAGNTGELFF.

This clone was detected only once. The chain employs TRBV6-5 and TRBJ2-3; D possibly matches TRBD1 or TRBD2 (5 bases each). This CDR3 is built from 14 residues. CDR1 is MNHEY, CDR2 SVGAGI, per germline. The ends were cut back, 10 bases at V and 1 base at J, with 15 bases in the middle. The CDR3 protein is CATAVGVGTDTQYF. CDR3 coding DNA: TGTGCCACCGCTGTGGGGGTTGGCACAGATACGCAGTATTTT.

This clone was counted once. This chain uses TRBV28 with TRBJ2-1; 12 bases are a match to TRBD2. V gave up 5 bases and J gave up 3 bases; unmatched junction bases: 5. The germline gives CDR1 MDHEN, CDR2 SYDVKM. This CDR3 spans 16 amino acids. The CDR3 region is CASSRILAGGYNEQFF. The CDR3 DNA follows: TGTGCCAGCAGTAGAATACTAGCGGGAGGCTACAATGAGCAGTTCTTC.

For this clone: At one end the junction does not follow the germline gene, possibly because of a read error. The chain is built from TRBV30 and TRBJ2-7; D remains ambiguous. This CDR3 region has 12 residues. Germline lookup yields CDR1 GTSNPN and CDR2 SVGIG (reference sequence). The CDR3 DNA reads TGTGCCTGGAGTCCATCTCCCTACGGGCAGTACTTC. Its translation: CAWSPSPYGQYF.

The rearrangement joins TRBV28 to TRBJ2-2, with D hard to call. V lost 6 bases and J 1 base, leaving 9 bases between the germline ends. CDR1 MDHEN and CDR2 SYDVKM come from the germline V gene. CDR3 length: 14 residues. The CDR3 is CASRRTGNTGELFF. CDR3 sequence (DNA): TGTGCCAGCAGAAGGACGGGGAACACCGGGGAGCTGTTTTTT. Full variable domain (rest looked up from reference TRBV28 and TRBJ2-2): DVKVTQSSRYLVKRTGEKVFLECVQDMDHENMFWYRQDPGLGLRLIYFSYDVKMKEKGDIPEGYSVSREKKERFSLILESASTNQTSMYLCASRRTGNTGELFFGEGSRLTVL.

The chain employs TRBV18 and TRBJ2-4; no clear D. The CDR3 covers 16 residues. The V gene lost 1 base and the J gene lost 0 bases, with 10 bases spanning the gap. Germline V lookup: CDR1 KGHSH, CDR2 LQKENI. Here the CDR3 DNA reads TGTGCCAGCTCACCACAGGCGGTCAGAGCCAAAAACATTCAGTACTTC. It specifies CASSPQAVRAKNIQYF.

V is TRBV5-4 and J is TRBJ2-3; D is perhaps TRBD1 (8 bases). CDR3 length: 16 residues. V was trimmed by 5 bases and J by 0 bases, leaving 16 bases between them. Germline V gene lookup returns CDR1 SGHNT and CDR2 YYREEE (reference sequence). The DNA for the CDR3 is TGTGCCAGCAGGGAAGCGGGACAGGCTAGCACAGATACGCAGTATTTT. It is translated as CASREAGQASTDTQYF. The entire variable domain, with the rest obtained from reference TRBV5-4 and TRBJ2-3, is as follows: ETGVTQSPTHLIKTRGQQVTLRCSSQSGHNTVSWYQQALGQGPQFIFQYYREEENGRGNFPPRFSGLQFPNYSSELNVNALELDDSALYLCASREAGQASTDTQYFGPGTRLTVL.

This clone was found once. The V and J genes are TRBV6-5 and TRBJ2-1; TRBD2 matches at 8 bases. Germline trimming cut 7 bases from V and 0 bases from J; bases unmatched to any gene: 2. This CDR3 comprises 14 residues. CDR1 and CDR2 from the germline V gene are MNHEY and SVGAGI. The CDR3 region is CASIGTSSYNEQFF. The CDR3 nucleotides read TGTGCCAGCATAGGGACTAGCTCCTACAATGAGCAGTTCTTC.

The J gene is TRBJ1-6, the V gene TRBV10-1, with 8 bases matching TRBD1. V was clipped by 6 bases and J by 11 bases; unmatched bases: 6. Germline V gives CDR1 WNHNN, CDR2 SYGVQD (reference sequence). The CDR3 loop spans 13 amino acids. The CDR3 DNA is TGCGCCAGCAGCCGTGGACAGGGCACACCCCTCCACTTT. As protein: CASSRGQGTPLHF.

V and J are TRBV27 and TRBJ1-5; tentatively, D is TRBD1 (5 bases). V was pared by 7 bases and J by 2 bases, with 18 bases between. Germline lookup yields CDR1 MNHEY and CDR2 SMNVEV (reference sequence). This CDR3 contains 16 residues. CDR3 sequence: CASTLRDPEGNQPQHF. The CDR3 DNA reads TGTGCCAGCACCCTCCGGGACCCCGAAGGCAATCAGCCCCAGCATTTT.

This chain connects TRBV5-5 to TRBJ2-4; maybe TRBD1 (5 bases). CDR3 length: 13 amino acids. The germline V gene has CDR1 SGHKS and CDR2 YYEKEE (reference sequence). Between the trimmed V and J ends, which lost 4 bases and 8 bases, there was a span of 13 bases. CDR3 in amino acids: CASSPTGSHIQYF. DNA for the CDR3: TGTGCCAGCAGCCCTACAGGATCCCACATTCAGTACTTC.

The chain combines TRBV28 with TRBJ1-2, with a weak D call TRBD1 (5 bases). This CDR3 spans 12 amino acids. Germline values: CDR1 MDHEN, CDR2 SYDVKM. The germline V and J ends were trimmed by 9 bases and 4 bases, with 12 bases remaining between them. CDR3 amino acids: CASSGNGYGYTF. DNA of the CDR3: TGTGCCAGTTCAGGGAACGGCTATGGCTACACCTTC.

This chain uses TRBV5-1 with TRBJ2-2; 8 bases map to TRBD1. Germline CDR1 reads SGHRS; CDR2 reads YFSETQ. V lost 4 bases to trimming and J lost 3 bases; unmatched junction nucleotides: 5. The length of the CDR3 is 15 residues. The DNA for the CDR3 is TGCGCCAGCAGCGCGACAGGGGCGTACACCGGGGAGCTGTTTTTT. Encoded protein: CASSATGAYTGELFF.

V is TRBV9 and J is TRBJ2-6, with D tentatively TRBD2 (6 bases). Germline V gene lookup returns CDR1 SGDLS and CDR2 YYNGEE. V gave up 5 bases and J gave up 0 bases, with 15 bases separating them. CDR3 length equals 17 residues. The CDR3 nucleotides are TGTGCCAGCAGTGCGACTAGGGCCTCCTCTGGGGCCAACGTCCTGACTTTC. Translation gives CASSATRASSGANVLTF. Together with reference TRBV9 and TRBJ2-6, the CDR3 gives the full variable domain: DSGVTQTPKHLITATGQRVTLRCSPRSGDLSVYWYQQSLDQGLQFLIQYYNGEERAKGNILERFSAQQFPDLHSELNLSSLELGDSALYFCASSATRASSGANVLTFGAGSRLTVL.

The chain is built from TRBV9 and TRBJ2-7, with 8 bases identical to TRBD2. The CDR3 covers 15 residues. After removal of 2 bases from V and 5 bases from J, the junction contained 9 bases not matched to a gene. Looked up from germline, CDR1 is SGDLS and CDR2 is YYNGEE. The CDR3 sequence is CASSVDGTGGDEQYF. As DNA, the CDR3 is TGTGCCAGCAGCGTCGACGGGACGGGAGGGGACGAGCAGTACTTC. Filled out from reference TRBV9 and TRBJ2-7, the complete variable domain reads DSGVTQTPKHLITATGQRVTLRCSPRSGDLSVYWYQQSLDQGLQFLIQYYNGEERAKGNILERFSAQQFPDLHSELNLSSLELGDSALYFCASSVDGTGGDEQYFGPGTRLTVT.

The J gene is TRBJ2-1, the V gene TRBV7-9; D remains unclear. The ends were cut back, 1 base at V and 6 bases at J, with 1 base in the middle. The CDR3 spans 11 residues. CDR1 SEHNR and CDR2 FQNEAQ come from the germline V gene (reference sequence). The CDR3 bases are TGTGCCAGCAGCTTAGGCAATGAGCAGTTCTTC. Translating it yields CASSLGNEQFF. The full variable domain, completed using reference TRBV7-9 and TRBJ2-1, is DTGVSQNPRHKITKRGQNVTFRCDPISEHNRLYWYRQTLGQGPEFLTYFQNEAQLEKSRLLSDRFSAERPKGSFSTLEIQRTEQGDSAMYLCASSLGNEQFFGPGTRLTVL.

The chain uses TRBV6-5 and TRBJ2-7; 7 positions agree with TRBD1. In germline, CDR1 is MNHEY, CDR2 SVGAGI. Trimming took 1 base from V and 4 from J; bases not matched to a gene: 7. The CDR3 is 15 amino acids. The CDR3 DNA is TGTGCCAGCAGTTACTATCCAGGGGGAGAATACGAGCAGTACTTC. Its protein product is CASSYYPGGEYEQYF.

The V gene is TRBV5-4, the J gene TRBJ2-2; 13 nucleotides line up with TRBD2. The CDR3 consists of 18 residues. CDR1 SGHNT and CDR2 YYREEE come from the germline V gene (reference sequence). Losses at the gene ends were 4 bases for V and 0 bases for J; bases not matched to a gene: 6. The CDR3 spells CASSAKTSGRPNTGELFF. CDR3 in DNA: TGTGCCAGCAGCGCGAAGACTAGCGGGAGGCCGAACACCGGGGAGCTGTTTTTT.

Only one count was recorded for this clone. The chain employs TRBV6-5 and TRBJ1-1; 10 bases line up with TRBD1. Germline V gene data show CDR1 as MNHEY and CDR2 as SVGAGI. CDR3 size: 15 residues. J gave up 5 bases and V 6 bases, and 9 bases lay outside the gene matches. The CDR3: CASRDRGRFGTEAFF. The CDR3 DNA reads TGTGCCAGCAGAGACAGGGGGCGGTTCGGTACTGAAGCTTTCTTT.